A selection of T cell receptor beta chains follows, all from one sample in a study of blood T cell repertoires in COVID-19. The assay was immunoSEQ multiplex PCR, and TCRdb's table has in-frame clones only and misses some. The sample has approximately 210,000 clones, about 90% seen once; the top ten hold 1.5% to 2%. Sequenced: peripheral blood. These TCRs come from a man aged 35-49 years with active or convalescent COVID-19. Both conserved end residues are part of each CDR3. D genes are given only for firm matches. Where a row states a size, it is once, few, many or the class of an expanded clone; other rows omit it.

d_gene	abundance	v_gene	j_gene	CDR3aa	CDR3nt
TRBD1	-	TRBV19	TRBJ2-7	CASSVRDSRSSYEQYF	TGTGCCAGTAGTGTACGGGACAGCAGGTCCTCCTACGAGCAGTACTTC
-	-	TRBV27	TRBJ2-7	CASSSRGRYYEQYF	TGTGCCAGCAGTTCCCGAGGGAGGTATTACGAGCAGTACTTC
TRBD1	-	TRBV19	TRBJ1-2	CASSTATGGIVFGYTF	TGTGCCAGTAGTACTGCTACAGGGGGGATCGTATTTGGCTACACCTTC
-	few	TRBV4-1	TRBJ1-1	CASSQGPGTPTEAFF	TGCGCCAGCAGCCAGGGGCCCGGGACACCCACTGAAGCTTTCTTT
-	-	TRBV24-1	TRBJ1-2	CATSDSLNGGYTF	TGTGCCACCAGTGATTCGCTGAACGGTGGCTACACCTTC
-	-	TRBV6-5	TRBJ2-5	CASILSGTQETQYF	TGTGCCAGCATTTTAAGCGGAACACAAGAGACCCAGTACTTC
TRBD1	-	TRBV6-5	TRBJ1-4	CASSRQGVNEKLFF	TGTGCCAGCAGTCGACAGGGGGTAAATGAAAAACTGTTTTTT
-	-	TRBV29-1	TRBJ1-3	CSVADSLSGNTIYF	TGCAGCGTTGCTGACAGCCTCTCTGGAAACACCATATATTTT
-	-	TRBV30	TRBJ1-3	CAWSSGASGNTIYF	TGTGCCTGGAGCTCCGGAGCCTCTGGAAACACCATATATTTT
TRBD1	once	TRBV30	TRBJ1-2	CAWSEGQGGYGYTF	TGTGCCTGGAGTGAGGGACAGGGTGGCTATGGCTACACCTTC
-	-	TRBV28	TRBJ1-2	CASSLNGRVYGYTF	TGTGCCAGCAGTTTGAATGGCAGGGTTTATGGCTACACCTTC
TRBD1	-	TRBV6-6	TRBJ1-1	CASSYPEDRGSEAFF	TGTGCCAGCAGTTACCCCGAGGACAGGGGGTCTGAAGCTTTCTTT
TRBD2	-	TRBV27	TRBJ2-3	CASRKRETSTDTQYF	TGTGCCAGCAGAAAGCGGGAAACTAGCACAGATACGCAGTATTTT
TRBD1	-	TRBV19	TRBJ1-5	CASTRFRTGDPQPQHF	TGTGCCAGTACTCGGTTTAGGACAGGGGATCCCCAGCCCCAGCATTTT
-	-	TRBV28	TRBJ1-2	CASSLTGYGYTF	TGTGCCAGCAGTTTAACAGGCTATGGCTACACCTTC
-	-	TRBV28	TRBJ1-1	CASMGGTVNTEAFF	TGTGCCAGCATGGGGGGGACGGTCAACACTGAAGCTTTCTTT
-	-	TRBV7-9	TRBJ1-2	CASSLGDTNYGYTF	TGTGCCAGCAGCTTAGGGGACACCAACTATGGCTACACCTTC
TRBD1	-	TRBV12-3/TRBV12-4	TRBJ2-7	CASRGTGDYEQYF	TGTGCCAGCAGAGGGACAGGAGACTACGAGCAGTACTTC
TRBD2	-	TRBV6-5	TRBJ2-7	CASSYSTSGNGEQYF	TGTGCCAGCAGTTACTCGACTAGCGGGAACGGCGAGCAGTACTTC
-	once	TRBV9	TRBJ1-1	CASTPGGGDTEAFF	TGTGCCAGCACCCCAGGAGGGGGGGACACTGAAGCTTTCTTT
-	-	TRBV7-2	TRBJ2-1	CASSLATGTYNEQFF	TGTGCCAGCAGCTTAGCCACCGGGACCTACAATGAGCAGTTCTTC
-	-	TRBV19	TRBJ2-1	CASRVVNEQFF	TGTGCCAGTAGGGTAGTCAATGAGCAGTTCTTC
TRBD1	few	TRBV6-1	TRBJ1-2	CASSEWTGSNYGYTF	TGTGCCAGCAGTGAGTGGACAGGATCTAACTATGGCTACACCTTC
-	-	TRBV5-1	TRBJ1-2	CASTAESGNYGYTF	TGCGCCAGCACTGCGGAGTCCGGAAACTATGGCTACACCTTC
-	-	TRBV5-1	TRBJ1-1	CASSFEGNTEAFF	TGCGCCAGCAGCTTCGAGGGTAACACTGAAGCTTTCTTT
TRBD1	-	TRBV5-1	TRBJ2-7	CASSSPPGTGIDHYPYEQYF	TGCGCCAGCAGTTCTCCGCCCGGGACAGGGATCGACCACTATCCATACGAGCAGTACTTC
-	-	TRBV6-5	TRBJ2-3	CASSWDSSDTQYF	TGTGCCAGCAGTTGGGACTCCTCAGATACGCAGTATTTT
TRBD1	-	TRBV19	TRBJ1-6	CATAPGTGESPLHF	TGTGCCACCGCTCCCGGGACAGGGGAATCACCCCTCCACTTT
TRBD2	-	TRBV7-9	TRBJ2-2	CASSLATSGVNTGELFF	TGTGCCAGCAGCTTAGCGACTAGCGGGGTGAACACCGGGGAGCTGTTTTTT
TRBD1	-	TRBV12-3/TRBV12-4	TRBJ1-1	CASRPQGGTEAFF	TGTGCCAGCAGGCCACAGGGGGGGACTGAAGCTTTCTTT
TRBD1	-	TRBV10-1	TRBJ1-4	CASSETGVGEKLFF	TGCGCCAGCAGTGAGACAGGGGTAGGTGAAAAACTGTTTTTT
TRBD2	-	TRBV7-3	TRBJ2-3	CASSSGLAGITDTQYF	TGTGCCAGCAGCTCAGGACTAGCGGGGATCACAGATACGCAGTATTTT
-	-	TRBV13	TRBJ1-6	CASGSRGINSPLHF	TGTGCCAGCGGTTCAAGGGGAATTAATTCACCCCTCCACTTT
TRBD1	-	TRBV7-2	TRBJ1-2	CASSFRQGKDGYTF	TGTGCCAGCAGCTTTAGACAGGGAAAGGATGGCTACACCTTC
TRBD1	once	TRBV7-2	TRBJ1-6	CASSLAAGTGDNSPLHF	TGTGCCAGCAGCCTAGCCGCCGGGACAGGGGATAATTCACCCCTCCACTTT
-	-	TRBV5-3	TRBJ2-3	CARSLVLGGADTDTQYF	TGTGCCAGAAGCTTGGTTCTTGGCGGGGCTGACACAGATACGCAGTATTTT
-	-	TRBV10-3	TRBJ2-1	CAISGGGEGMDEQFF	TGTGCCATCTCCGGAGGGGGGGAGGGCATGGATGAGCAGTTCTTC
TRBD2	-	TRBV28	TRBJ2-3	CASRAGLAGVDTQYF	TGTGCCAGCAGGGCGGGACTAGCGGGAGTGGATACGCAGTATTTT
-	-	TRBV5-6	TRBJ2-5	CASSKQDPKTQYF	TGTGCCAGCAGTAAACAGGACCCAAAGACCCAGTACTTC
TRBD2	-	TRBV12-5	TRBJ2-1	CASGFSSGGAYNEQFF	TGTGCTAGTGGTTTTTCTAGCGGGGGGGCCTACAATGAGCAGTTCTTC
-	-	TRBV23-1	TRBJ1-1	CASSQGEVPNTEAFF	TGCGCCAGCAGTCAAGGGGAGGTCCCGAACACTGAAGCTTTCTTT
TRBD1	-	TRBV27	TRBJ2-5	CASSRRTGSEKETQYF	TGTGCCAGCAGCAGACGGACAGGGTCGGAAAAAGAGACCCAGTACTTC
-	-	TRBV7-9	TRBJ1-5	CASSLGVGDRGNQPQHF	TGTGCCAGCAGCCTAGGGGTCGGAGACCGAGGCAATCAGCCCCAGCATTTT
-	-	TRBV6-5	TRBJ1-1	CASTEGQGMNTEAFF	TGTGCCAGCACCGAGGGCCAGGGGATGAACACTGAAGCTTTCTTT
TRBD1	-	TRBV2	TRBJ2-7	CASSERSGGYYEQYF	TGTGCCAGCAGTGAGCGATCAGGGGGTTACTACGAGCAGTACTTC
-	-	TRBV19	TRBJ1-1	CASSPISSGTEAFF	TGTGCCAGTAGTCCCATCAGTTCGGGGACTGAAGCTTTCTTT
TRBD1	-	TRBV12-3/TRBV12-4	TRBJ1-1	CASSWTGTEAFF	TGTGCCAGCAGTTGGACAGGTACTGAAGCTTTCTTT
-	-	TRBV6-5	TRBJ1-2	CASSYGARASYGYTF	TGTGCCAGCAGTTACGGCGCCAGGGCGAGTTATGGCTACACCTTC
TRBD2	-	TRBV28	TRBJ2-7	CASSSPGLAGQEQYF	TGTGCCAGCAGCAGCCCGGGACTAGCGGGACAAGAGCAGTACTTC
-	-	TRBV5-8	TRBJ2-1	CASSEVQGWSYNEQFF	TGTGCCAGCAGCGAGGTTCAGGGTTGGTCCTACAATGAGCAGTTCTTC